This TCR beta chain is drawn from a study of T cells in Graves' hyperthyroidism and ophthalmopathy. PBMCs stemmed from 10 ml fresh peripheral blood. Trimming took off 3 bases at V and 5 bases at J, with 16 bases between the two ends. Germline loops: CDR1 ENHRY, CDR2 SYGVKD. There are 15 residues in the CDR3. RNA transcripts yielded amplified TCR beta CDR3 regions. First-round RT-PCR of the TCR CDR3 relied on the HTBI primer set. One entry per CDR3 protein, called by TCRdb with MiXCR from the multiplex PCR reads. The table lists some 400,000 distinct CDR3 sequences, approximately 15% of them singletons.

The chain is built from TRBV10-3 and TRBJ1-2; D gene ambiguous. Sequencing was done on a sample of blood. The sequence was collected from a woman aged 55-75 years with Graves' hyperthyroidism. This CDR3 reads CAISEGVGMGYGYTF. In nucleotides, the CDR3 is TGTGCCATCAGTGAAGGTGTAGGGATGGGGTATGGCTACACCTTC.